This paragraph reports one TCR beta chain. Per the original methods: Reference gene primer amplification gave estimated nucleated cell counts. The data were produced by immunoSEQ multiplex PCR, yet TCRdb's version contains in-frame clones alone and is incomplete. V and J calls plus clone size are reproduced from that table; the DNA served to infer D and trimming. The sample carries approximately 75,000 clones, roughly 70% recorded once. CDR1 MNHNS and CDR2 SASEGT come from the germline V gene. CDR3 size: 16 residues. V trimming: 2 bases; J trimming: 4 bases; junction bases outside the gene matches: 7. This sample is drawn from a study of blood T cell repertoires in COVID-19. The overall study: Italy, Spain and the United States were the sources of the convalescent and acute COVID-19 samples. Sources were T cells, B-cell-depleted T cells, or PBMCs; the material itself was cDNA or gDNA.

The chain combines TRBV6-1 with TRBJ2-2; 7 bases map to TRBD2. The sequence was collected from a human donor with acute or convalescent COVID-19. The donor label of this sample is uncertain. The source material was peripheral blood. Here the CDR3 DNA reads TGTGCCAGCAGTGAATGGGGAGGGAGAGGCACCGGGGAGCTGTTTTTT. Residues: CASSEWGGRGTGELFF.